The rows below give T cell receptor beta chains drawn from one sample of a study of blood T cell repertoires in COVID-19. Some clones are missing from TCRdb's copy, which holds only in-frame ones; the method was immunoSEQ multiplex PCR. This table has over 300,000 clones, around 92% appearing once. The sequencing sample was made of peripheral blood. These receptors were taken from a man in his forties with acute or convalescent COVID-19. Both conserved end residues are part of each CDR3. A D gene is named only where the DNA matches it firmly. Only some rows state a clone size, as once, few, many or a class for expanded clones.

CSVEERVTHYGYTF,TGCAGCGTTGAAGAACGCGTTACCCACTATGGCTACACCTTC,TRBV29-1,TRBJ1-2,NA,NA
CASGRDRGSNQPQHF,TGTGCTAGTGGCCGGGACAGGGGAAGCAATCAGCCCCAGCATTTT,TRBV12-5,TRBJ1-5,TRBD1,NA
CASKTQAPYEQYF,TGTGCCAGCAAGACGCAGGCCCCCTACGAGCAGTACTTC,TRBV6-6,TRBJ2-7,NA,few
CASSELLAGGPDTQYF,TGTGCCAGCAGTGAACTCCTAGCGGGAGGGCCAGATACGCAGTATTTT,TRBV6-1,TRBJ2-3,TRBD2,NA
CASSLMYGDTEAFF,TGTGCCAGCAGCTTAATGTACGGGGACACTGAAGCTTTCTTT,TRBV7-3,TRBJ1-1,NA,NA
CASSEWTGGGETQYF,TGTGCCAGCAGTGAGTGGACAGGGGGAGGAGAGACCCAGTACTTC,TRBV2,TRBJ2-5,TRBD1,NA
CAWRDQGEGELFF,TGTGCCTGGAGGGACCAGGGTGAGGGGGAGCTGTTTTTT,TRBV30,TRBJ2-2,NA,few
CASSVGTTYEQYF,TGTGCCAGCAGTGTCGGGACAACTTACGAGCAGTACTTC,TRBV28,TRBJ2-7,NA,NA
CASSQVARTNTGELFF,TGCGCCAGCAGCCAAGTTGCCAGAACGAACACCGGGGAGCTGTTTTTT,TRBV4-1,TRBJ2-2,NA,NA
CAINAGGGNTQYF,TGTGCCATCAACGCGGGAGGGGGGAATACGCAGTATTTT,TRBV10-3,TRBJ2-3,TRBD2,once
CASRASGGDVNEQFF,TGTGCCAGCAGGGCTAGCGGGGGGGACGTCAATGAGCAGTTCTTC,TRBV6-5,TRBJ2-1,TRBD2,NA
CASSDGPGVQAFF,TGTGCCAGCAGTGACGGGCCGGGAGTTCAAGCTTTCTTT,TRBV6-1,TRBJ1-1,NA,NA
CASSSTSGRYGEQFF,TGTGCCAGCAGTTCGACTAGCGGGAGGTATGGTGAGCAGTTCTTC,TRBV7-2,TRBJ2-1,TRBD2,NA
CASSLGLAYYNEQFF,TGTGCCAGCTCACTCGGACTAGCGTACTACAATGAGCAGTTCTTC,TRBV18,TRBJ2-1,TRBD2,NA
CASREAGGSYNEQFF,TGTGCCAGCAGGGAAGCGGGAGGTTCCTACAATGAGCAGTTCTTC,TRBV28,TRBJ2-1,TRBD2,NA
CASSEFPPSGSDTDTQYF,TGTGCCAGCAGTGAATTCCCCCCTAGCGGGAGTGACACAGATACGCAGTATTTT,TRBV25-1,TRBJ2-3,TRBD2,NA
CASRAGGTSGRGASYEQYF,TGCGCCAGCAGGGCGGGGGGGACTAGCGGGAGGGGGGCATCCTACGAGCAGTACTTC,TRBV5-1,TRBJ2-7,TRBD2,NA
CASSLHRDEAFF,TGTGCCAGCAGTCTTCACCGAGATGAAGCTTTCTTT,TRBV12-3/TRBV12-4,TRBJ1-1,NA,NA
CASSEGTGRIGELFF,TGTGCCAGCAGTGAAGGGACAGGGCGCATCGGGGAGCTGTTTTTT,TRBV2,TRBJ2-2,TRBD1,NA
CASSRGNTEAFF,TGTGCCAGCAGCCGGGGGAACACTGAAGCTTTCTTT,TRBV28,TRBJ1-1,NA,once
CASKVQGLEAEAFF,TGTGCCAGCAAGGTACAGGGATTGGAGGCTGAAGCTTTCTTT,TRBV2,TRBJ1-1,NA,NA
CASSFRTGGGEKLFF,TGTGCCAGCAGCTTTAGGACAGGGGGCGGTGAAAAACTGTTTTTT,TRBV5-4,TRBJ1-4,TRBD1,NA
CASSGTRGYEQYF,TGTGCCAGTAGCGGCACGCGAGGCTACGAGCAGTACTTC,TRBV19,TRBJ2-7,NA,few
CASTTSAGGGHEQYF,TGTGCCAGCACCACCTCCGCCGGGGGAGGTCACGAGCAGTACTTC,TRBV7-9,TRBJ2-7,NA,NA
CASSLLTSGDNEQFF,TGTGCCAGCAGCCTCCTGACTAGCGGTGACAATGAGCAGTTCTTC,TRBV5-4,TRBJ2-1,TRBD2,NA
CASSEGRRVPSPLHF,TGTGCCAGTAGTGAGGGGCGGAGGGTACCTTCACCCCTCCACTTT,TRBV19,TRBJ1-6,NA,NA
CAWSRGQGAGEQYF,TGTGCCTGGAGTAGGGGACAGGGGGCGGGAGAGCAGTACTTC,TRBV30,TRBJ2-7,TRBD1,NA
CASSLSGGSYEQYF,TGTGCCAGCAGCTTAAGCGGGGGGTCCTACGAGCAGTACTTC,TRBV7-3,TRBJ2-7,TRBD2,NA
CASSYSGGNTEAFF,TGTGCCAGCAGTTACTCTGGCGGGAACACTGAAGCTTTCTTT,TRBV6-2/TRBV6-3,TRBJ1-1,NA,once
CASREVRRTVPYGYTF,TGTGCCAGCAGAGAAGTTCGGAGGACGGTTCCTTATGGCTACACCTTC,TRBV2,TRBJ1-2,NA,NA
CASSSHRDSGNTIYF,TGTGCCAGCAGCTCCCACCGAGACTCTGGAAACACCATATATTTT,TRBV5-4,TRBJ1-3,NA,NA
CASSRDSGNEKLFF,TGTGCCAGCAGTCGGGACAGTGGTAATGAAAAACTGTTTTTT,TRBV6-4,TRBJ1-4,TRBD1,once
CASSFGQGRETQYF,TGTGCCAGCAGCTTCGGACAGGGCAGGGAGACCCAGTACTTC,TRBV11-1,TRBJ2-5,TRBD1,NA
CASSLRATNEKLFF,TGTGCCAGCAGCTTAAGAGCAACTAATGAAAAACTGTTTTTT,TRBV5-8,TRBJ1-4,NA,NA
CASSFTGPEGTQYF,TGTGCCAGCAGCTTCACAGGGCCCGAGGGGACCCAGTACTTC,TRBV11-2,TRBJ2-5,NA,few
CASSTGLVGGKDTQYF,TGTGCCAGCAGCACCGGACTAGTGGGAGGGAAGGATACGCAGTATTTT,TRBV5-4,TRBJ2-3,TRBD2,NA
CASSISTGSSNQPQHF,TGTGCCAGTAGTATATCGACAGGCTCTAGCAATCAGCCCCAGCATTTT,TRBV19,TRBJ1-5,NA,NA
CASSLSPGQGTVDEQFF,TGCGCCAGCAGCTTGTCGCCGGGACAGGGAACGGTCGATGAGCAGTTCTTC,TRBV5-1,TRBJ2-1,TRBD1,NA
CATTGAGTYEQYF,TGTGCCACAACAGGGGCAGGGACCTACGAGCAGTACTTC,TRBV10-3,TRBJ2-7,TRBD1,NA
CASSLGRELGEQFF,TGTGCCAGCAGTTTGGGCAGAGAGTTGGGTGAGCAGTTCTTC,TRBV28,TRBJ2-1,NA,NA
CASSDHSGTGGNTEAFF,TGTGCCAGCAGCGATCACTCCGGGACAGGCGGGAACACTGAAGCTTTCTTT,TRBV9,TRBJ1-1,TRBD1,few
CASSLDRYEQYF,TGTGCCAGCAGCTTAGATCGCTACGAGCAGTACTTC,TRBV11-2,TRBJ2-7,NA,NA
CASSTSPQTDEAFF,TGTGCCAGCAGTACTTCCCCACAGACCGATGAAGCTTTCTTT,TRBV6-5,TRBJ1-1,NA,NA
CASSLTGTGIYEQYF,TGCGCCAGCAGCCTCACAGGGACGGGAATCTACGAGCAGTACTTC,TRBV5-1,TRBJ2-7,NA,NA
CASSLASDGYTF,TGCGCCAGCAGCTTGGCTTCTGATGGCTACACCTTC,TRBV5-1,TRBJ1-2,NA,once
CASRPTGFGYGYTF,TGTGCCAGCAGACCAACAGGGTTTGGCTATGGCTACACCTTC,TRBV7-9,TRBJ1-2,NA,NA
CASSLRDRADTQYF,TGTGCCAGCAGCCTACGGGACAGAGCAGATACGCAGTATTTT,TRBV7-3,TRBJ2-3,TRBD1,NA
CASSPAGMPTDTQYF,TGTGCCAGCTCACCGGCGGGAATGCCCACAGATACGCAGTATTTT,TRBV18,TRBJ2-3,NA,once
CASSRTGGAGANVLTF,TGTGCCAGCAGCCGTACAGGGGGTGCTGGGGCCAACGTCCTGACTTTC,TRBV7-2,TRBJ2-6,TRBD1,NA
CASSLPRGQGFYEQYF,TGTGCCAGCAGCTTACCTCGGGGACAGGGGTTCTACGAGCAGTACTTC,TRBV6-2/TRBV6-3,TRBJ2-7,TRBD1,NA
CASSYGRRRSEAFF,TGTGCCAGCAGTTATGGCAGGAGGCGCTCTGAAGCTTTCTTT,TRBV6-5,TRBJ1-1,NA,NA
CATKSWAGGLNQPQHF,TGTGCCACCAAAAGTTGGGCGGGCGGTCTGAATCAGCCCCAGCATTTT,TRBV19,TRBJ1-5,NA,once
CASGDRVNYEQYF,TGTGCCAGCGGAGACAGAGTCAATTACGAGCAGTACTTC,TRBV2,TRBJ2-7,NA,NA
CASSEGVAKNIQYF,TGTGCCAGTAGCGAGGGGGTAGCCAAAAACATTCAGTACTTC,TRBV19,TRBJ2-4,NA,NA
CASSQEFLETGYTF,TGCGCCAGCAGCCAAGAGTTTTTGGAGACTGGCTACACCTTC,TRBV4-3,TRBJ1-2,NA,NA
CASSAGLPTSTDTQYF,TGTGCCAGTAGTGCAGGACTTCCCACCAGCACAGATACGCAGTATTTT,TRBV19,TRBJ2-3,NA,NA
CASSSPDRAREQYF,TGTGCCAGCAGTTCCCCTGACAGGGCGAGGGAGCAGTACTTC,TRBV28,TRBJ2-7,TRBD1,NA
CASSSVAKRKETQYF,TGTGCCAGCAGCTCTGTGGCCAAGCGGAAAGAGACCCAGTACTTC,TRBV5-4,TRBJ2-5,NA,NA
CASSRGSTGGEETQYF,TGTGCCAGCAGCCGCGGCTCGACAGGGGGCGAAGAGACCCAGTACTTC,TRBV11-2,TRBJ2-5,TRBD1,NA